This TCR beta chain was captured in a study of blood T cells in healthy people across ages. Turning to the study itself: Per every two T cells, about one barcoded beta molecule was captured by template switching.

Whole-study results and caveats: Observed TCR beta diversity per million T cells went down as age went up. This fall followed a roughly linear course with age. Expanded clonotype changes were possibly confounded by unknown donor CMV status.

This clonotype appeared many times. Antigen unknown. A sample-barcoded 5' primer and a J-beta primer mix were used in a second PCR of roughly 6 to 11 cycles. Every molecule of cDNA carried a tag from a template-switch adaptor with 12 random nucleotides. TCRdb re-derived calls from the 5' RACE reads in MiXCR, one entry per CDR3 protein. In the table there are some 1.7 million distinct CDR3 sequences, 28% of which are singletons. CDR3 length equals 14 residues. The germline CDR1 and CDR2 sequences are DFQATT and SNEGSKA (reference sequence). The V end was cut by 1 base, the J end by 4 bases, with 8 bases between.

Sequencing was done on a sample of blood. The chain couples TRBV20-1 to TRBJ2-6; perhaps TRBD1 as D (6 bases). The receptor was isolated from a woman in her 30s in good health. The CDR3 DNA sequence: TGCAGTGCTAGAGGGGGGCCCGGGGCCAACGTCCTGACTTTC. Amino acids: CSARGGPGANVLTF.